The next 30 T cell receptor beta chains were all read from a single sample in a study of blood T cell repertoires in COVID-19. Generated by immunoSEQ multiplex PCR, the TCRdb table keeps only in-frame clones and is missing some. This sample has roughly 320,000 clones; approximately 84% occur once, and the top ten carry about 4.2%. The sequencing input was PBMCs or T cells enriched from blood (not recorded which). These TCRs come from a young man who had recovered from COVID-19.

The rearrangement links TRBV5-1 to TRBJ2-1; D perhaps matches TRBD2 (6 bases). CDR1 is SGHRS and CDR2 is YFSETQ in the germline V gene. The CDR3 covers 14 residues. The ends were cut back, 3 bases at V and 2 bases at J, with 9 bases in the middle. The CDR3 here is CASSYSGAYNEQFF. Written as DNA, the CDR3 is TGCGCCAGCAGCTATTCGGGGGCCTACAATGAGCAGTTCTTC.

The rearrangement uses TRBV18 and TRBJ2-1; TRBD1 might be the D (6 bases). CDR3 size: 13 residues. The germline gives CDR1 KGHSH, CDR2 LQKENI. V was trimmed by 5 bases and J by 8 bases, leaving 13 bases between them. The CDR3 loop is CASSFKGDDEQFF. The CDR3 region has the DNA TGTGCCAGCTCATTCAAGGGGGACGATGAGCAGTTCTTC.

The rearrangement joins TRBV7-5 to TRBJ2-2; the table's TRBD2 call for D was not verified on the DNA. TRBV7-5 is a pseudogene locus. The CDR3 is 18 residues long. The DNA of the CDR3 is TGTGTCAGAAGCTTAGTCAACGAGCGGGAGGCATTGGGCGGGGAGCTGTTTTTT. This codes for CVRSLVNEREALGGELFF.

This clone was observed a single time. The chain combines TRBV2 with TRBJ2-7; weak D call: TRBD2 (5 bases). The length of the CDR3 is 14 residues. The germline gives CDR1 SNHLY, CDR2 FYNNEI. V lost 5 bases, J lost 2 bases, and 13 bases lay in between. This CDR3 reads CASSPEGGPYEQYF. The CDR3 DNA follows: TGTGCCAGCAGTCCCGAGGGCGGCCCCTACGAGCAGTACTTC.

This clone was found once. The chain carries TRBV24-1 and TRBJ2-5; 8 nucleotides agree with TRBD2. Per germline, CDR1 KGHDR and CDR2 SFDVKD. The CDR3 length is 12 residues. V lost 10 bases to trimming and J lost 5 bases; unmatched junction nucleotides: 5. CDR3: CATGTSRETQYF. CDR3 DNA: TGTGCCACGGGGACTAGTCGGGAGACCCAGTACTTC.

The rearrangement uses TRBV2 and TRBJ1-2; D possibly corresponds to TRBD1 (5 bases). Between the trimmed V and J ends, which lost 6 bases and 4 bases, there was a span of 9 bases. The CDR3 length is 12 residues. CDR1 is SNHLY, CDR2 FYNNEI, per germline. DNA of the CDR3: TGTGCCAGCAGCGACAGTCGCTATGGCTACACCTTC. Translating gives CASSDSRYGYTF.

This chain uses TRBV5-1 with TRBJ2-3; TRBD2 matches at 9 bases. Germline V gene data show CDR1 as SGHRS and CDR2 as YFSETQ. V was clipped by 4 bases and J by 2 bases; unmatched bases: 5. This CDR3 is built from 15 residues. The CDR3 is CASSASSGVTDTQYF. DNA for the CDR3: TGCGCCAGCAGCGCTTCTAGCGGGGTCACAGATACGCAGTATTTT. The full variable domain, in which reference TRBV5-1 and TRBJ2-3 provide the parts outside the CDR3, is KAGVTQTPRYLIKTRGQQVTLSCSPISGHRSVSWYQQTPGQGLQFLFEYFSETQRNKGNFPGRFSGRQFSNSRSEMNVSTLELGDSALYLCASSASSGVTDTQYFGPGTRLTVL.

The genes are TRBV30 and TRBJ1-2, with 7 bases aligning to TRBD1. Germline CDR1 GTSNPN, CDR2 SVGIG (reference sequence). The J segment lost 6 bases and the V segment lost 3 bases, leaving 10 bases of the junction unmatched. This CDR3 is 14 amino acids long. The DNA of the CDR3 is TGTGCCTGGAGCGCCAACCAGGGGGTGAATGGCTACACCTTC. It is translated as CAWSANQGVNGYTF. Filled out from reference TRBV30 and TRBJ1-2, the complete variable domain reads SQTIHQWPATLVQPVGSPLSLECTVEGTSNPNLYWYRQAAGRGLQLLFYSVGIGQISSEVPQNLSASRPQDRQFILSSKKLLLSDSGFYLCAWSANQGVNGYTFGSGTRLTVV.

The chain couples TRBV5-5 to TRBJ1-4; D remains unclear. This CDR3 spans 14 amino acids. From germline, CDR1 is SGHKS and CDR2 YYEKEE (reference sequence). The ends were cut back, 3 bases at V and 5 bases at J, with 11 bases in the middle. The CDR3 coding sequence is TGTGCCAGCAGCTCCACTCGGGAGAATGAAAAACTGTTTTTT. It is translated as CASSSTRENEKLFF.

For the CDR3, the DNA is TGTGCCAGCAGCTTAGGACAGTGGTACGAGCAGTACTTC. As protein: CASSLGQWYEQYF. The chain recombines TRBV11-3 with TRBJ2-7; a weak D match, TRBD1 (5 bases). Deletions cut 1 base from V and 4 bases from J, with 8 bases between. The CDR3 has 13 residues. Looked up from germline, CDR1 is SGHNT and CDR2 is YENEEA. The whole variable domain, remainder taken from reference TRBV11-3 and TRBJ2-7, is EAGVVQSPRYKIIEKKQPVAFWCNPISGHNTLYWYLQNLGQGPELLIRYENEEAVDDSQLPKDRFSAERLKGVDSTLKIQPAELGDSAVYLCASSLGQWYEQYFGPGTRLTVT.

The rearrangement joins TRBV2 to TRBJ1-5, with 11 nucleotides matching TRBD1. Germline assignment: CDR1 SNHLY and CDR2 FYNNEI. The CDR3 runs 17 residues. Trimming took 6 bases from V and 0 from J; bases not matched to a gene: 7. As DNA, the CDR3 is TGTGCCAGCAGGAAACGGGACAGGGGGGGTAGCAATCAGCCCCAGCATTTT. Protein sequence: CASRKRDRGGSNQPQHF.

The chain combines TRBV14 with TRBJ1-6; D call uncertain. With 0 bases removed from V and 8 bases from J, the gap between germline ends came to 8 bases. CDR1 is SGHDN, CDR2 FVKESK, per germline. This CDR3 contains 14 residues. DNA for the CDR3: TGTGCCAGCAGCCAAGATCTCCGAGATTCACCCCTCCACTTT. Protein product: CASSQDLRDSPLHF.

The chain carries TRBV3-1 (or the pseudogene TRBV3-2) and TRBJ1-2, with a weak D call TRBD1 (5 bases). The CDR3 is made up of 12 amino acids. Trimming cost V 5 bases and J 5 bases, with 9 bases left between them. Germline V gives CDR1 LGHDT, CDR2 YNNKEL (reference sequence). The CDR3 coding sequence is TGTGCCAGCAGCGCCGACAGATATGGCTACACCTTC. Its translation: CASSADRYGYTF.

This chain uses TRBV28 with TRBJ1-6, with TRBD1 identical over 7 bases. The V segment lost 2 bases and the J segment 10 bases; nucleotides outside the gene matches: 8. The CDR3 extends over 15 amino acids. Germline V gene sequence: CDR1 MDHEN, CDR2 SYDVKM. In DNA form, the CDR3 reads TGTGCCAGCAGTTTAGGCATACAGGGGAGATCACCCCTCCACTTT. Protein sequence: CASSLGIQGRSPLHF. The full variable domain, with the rest looked up from reference TRBV28 and TRBJ1-6, is DVKVTQSSRYLVKRTGEKVFLECVQDMDHENMFWYRQDPGLGLRLIYFSYDVKMKEKGDIPEGYSVSREKKERFSLILESASTNQTSMYLCASSLGIQGRSPLHFGNGTRLTVT.

The rearrangement joins TRBV18 to TRBJ2-2; a weak D match, TRBD2 (6 bases). Germline assignment: CDR1 KGHSH and CDR2 LQKENI. This CDR3 is built from 14 residues. The V end was cut by 3 bases, the J end by 5 bases, with 10 bases between. The CDR3 reads CASSPQAGTGELFF. CDR3 bases: TGTGCCAGCTCACCCCAAGCGGGTACCGGGGAGCTGTTTTTT.

This clone was observed a few times. This chain joins TRBV27 and TRBJ2-1, with D possibly being TRBD2 (5 bases). CDR1 and CDR2 (germline): MNHEY, SMNVEV (reference sequence). The V gene lost 3 bases and the J gene lost 5 bases, with 8 bases spanning the gap. The CDR3 is 13 residues long. CDR3 amino acids: CASSFSGNNEQFF. CDR3 nucleotide sequence: TGTGCCAGCAGTTTTTCGGGAAACAATGAGCAGTTCTTC.

The CDR3 nucleotides are TGCGCCAGCAGCTTGGACCCGGGGGAGACCAATGAGCAGTTCTTC. Translating gives CASSLDPGETNEQFF. This chain joins TRBV5-1 and TRBJ2-1, with D tentatively TRBD2 (6 bases). Germline CDR1 reads SGHRS; CDR2 reads YFSETQ. This CDR3 has 15 residues. Trimming cost V 0 bases and J 6 bases, with 13 bases left between them.

In its sample, this clone was seen a few times. The chain links TRBV6-4 to TRBJ2-2; 14 nucleotides agree with TRBD2. The CDR3 loop spans 18 amino acids. Germline trimming cut 0 bases from V and 3 bases from J; bases unmatched to any gene: 3. CDR1 is MRHNA and CDR2 is SNTAGT in the germline V gene. CDR3 sequence (DNA): TGTGCCAGCAGTGACTCGTTGACTAGCGGGAGGGACACCGGGGAGCTGTTTTTT. This translates into CASSDSLTSGRDTGELFF.

The V gene is TRBV27, the J gene TRBJ2-2, with D possibly being TRBD1 (5 bases). The CDR3 covers 12 residues. V lost 6 bases, J lost 6 bases, and 8 bases lay in between. CDR1 MNHEY and CDR2 SMNVEV come from the germline V gene (reference sequence). The CDR3 region has the DNA TGTGCCAGCAGAACGACAGCCGGGGAGCTGTTTTTT. This translates into CASRTTAGELFF.

V and J are TRBV7-2 and TRBJ1-2; D not resolved. Trimming stripped 5 bases from V and 3 bases from J, with 13 bases between. Looked up from germline, CDR1 is SGHTA and CDR2 is FQGNSA. There are 14 residues in the CDR3. CDR3 protein: CASSPQSSDYGYTF. In DNA form, the CDR3 reads TGTGCCAGCAGCCCACAGTCCTCCGACTATGGCTACACCTTC.

J is TRBJ2-1 and V is TRBV11-3; 9 bases align to TRBD2. V lost 0 bases to trimming and J lost 2 bases; unmatched junction nucleotides: 2. CDR1 SGHNT and CDR2 YENEEA come from the germline V gene. This CDR3 has 16 residues. CDR3 residues: CASSLDPSGTYNEQFF. As DNA, the CDR3 is TGTGCCAGCAGCTTAGACCCTAGCGGGACCTACAATGAGCAGTTCTTC.

The chain carries TRBV27 and TRBJ1-5; 9 nucleotides match TRBD1. This CDR3 is built from 15 residues. V lost 4 bases to trimming and J lost 3 bases; unmatched junction nucleotides: 4. Germline lookup yields CDR1 MNHEY and CDR2 SMNVEV (reference sequence). The CDR3 region is CASSSWTGANQPQHF. The CDR3 nucleotides read TGTGCCAGCAGTTCTTGGACAGGGGCCAATCAGCCCCAGCATTTT.

This clone was found once. The chain is built from TRBV9 and TRBJ1-2, with TRBD1 identical over 8 bases. Germline lookup yields CDR1 SGDLS and CDR2 YYNGEE. The CDR3 covers 13 residues. V lost 2 bases, J lost 8 bases, and 5 bases stayed unmatched. Here the CDR3 DNA reads TGTGCCAGCAGCGTGGGACAGGCGGGGGGCTACACCTTC. This gives the protein CASSVGQAGGYTF. Full variable domain (remainder filled in from reference TRBV9 and TRBJ1-2): DSGVTQTPKHLITATGQRVTLRCSPRSGDLSVYWYQQSLDQGLQFLIQYYNGEERAKGNILERFSAQQFPDLHSELNLSSLELGDSALYFCASSVGQAGGYTFGSGTRLTVV.

V is TRBV2 and J is TRBJ2-7; 8 positions match TRBD2. The CDR3 totals 16 residues. Germline V CDR1 and CDR2: SNHLY, FYNNEI. After removal of 6 bases from V and 2 bases from J, the junction contained 12 bases not matched to a gene. The CDR3 sequence is CASRDLLAGPPYEQYF. As DNA, the CDR3 is TGTGCCAGCAGAGATCTCCTAGCGGGCCCCCCCTACGAGCAGTACTTC.

This chain connects TRBV11-1 to TRBJ1-1, with 9 nucleotides matching TRBD1. The V and J ends lost 5 bases and 4 bases, in that order; junction bases with no gene match: 8. Germline-derived CDR1 and CDR2 are SGHAT and FQDESV (reference sequence). The CDR3 has 15 amino acids. The CDR3 loop is CASSLGTGKGTEAFF. The DNA for the CDR3 is TGTGCCAGCAGCCTTGGGACAGGGAAAGGCACTGAAGCTTTCTTT.

The chain is built from TRBV6-5 and TRBJ1-2; 7 positions agree with TRBD1. The V gene end was trimmed by 4 bases and the J gene end by 4 bases; junction bases not matched to a gene: 9. This CDR3 contains 15 residues. Looked up from germline, CDR1 is MNHEY and CDR2 is SVGAGI. Written as DNA, the CDR3 is TGTGCCAGCAGTTCCCCCGGGACAGTGCTCTATGGCTACACCTTC. This encodes CASSSPGTVLYGYTF.

The chain uses TRBV5-1 and TRBJ2-3, with 12 bases that match TRBD2. V gave up 4 bases and J gave up 5 bases; unmatched junction bases: 14. The CDR3 has 18 residues. The germline V gene encodes CDR1 SGHRS and CDR2 YFSETQ. CDR3 residues: CASSGTLAGGPGVDTQYF. The CDR3, as DNA: TGCGCCAGCAGCGGAACGCTAGCGGGGGGGCCCGGGGTAGATACGCAGTATTTT.

The chain uses TRBV10-3 and TRBJ1-5; TRBD1 matches 7 bases. CDR3 length: 14 amino acids. CDR1 and CDR2 from the germline V gene are ENHRY and SYGVKD. The V gene end was trimmed by 0 bases and the J gene end by 7 bases; junction bases not matched to a gene: 3. The CDR3 protein is CAISESTGEQPQHF. The CDR3 DNA follows: TGTGCCATCAGTGAGTCTACAGGGGAACAGCCCCAGCATTTT.

The chain joins TRBV18 to TRBJ2-3; 7 positions match TRBD2. CDR1 and CDR2 from the germline V gene are KGHSH and LQKENI. The CDR3 runs 16 residues. The V gene end was trimmed by 1 base and the J gene end by 1 base; junction bases not matched to a gene: 5. The CDR3 region has the DNA TGTGCCAGCTCACCACTAGATAGCGGGCGCACAGATACGCAGTATTTT. Translated: CASSPLDSGRTDTQYF.

The V and J genes are TRBV4-1 and TRBJ1-3; D may be TRBD1 (6 bases). The germline V gene has CDR1 MGHRA and CDR2 YSYEKL. The CDR3 has 14 amino acids. Trimming removed 5 bases at V and 8 bases at J, with 16 bases between. CDR3 residues: CASSGPDSLDTIYF. CDR3 in DNA: TGCGCCAGCAGCGGGCCGGACAGTCTAGACACCATATATTTT.